These 8 T cell receptor beta chains were all obtained from the same sample, sequenced in a study of patients and donors after allogeneic stem cell transplantation. TCRdb called the RT-PCR reads again in MiXCR, with one record for every CDR3 protein. The sample includes 98,000 or so distinct CDR3 sequences, around 38% of them seen just once. The specimen was blood, either unsorted or a sorted T cell fraction (not recorded which). These receptors all stem from a human donor who was either an allogeneic HSCT recipient or a stem cell or donor lymphocyte infusion donor (not recorded which). It is not recorded whose cells these are; they may come from a transplant donor.

The chain recombines TRBV30 with TRBJ1-1; D remains ambiguous. The CDR3 totals 13 residues. V lost 3 bases to trimming and J lost 1 base, with 9 bases between them. Looked up from germline, CDR1 is GTSNPN and CDR2 is SVGIG (reference sequence). The CDR3 nucleotides read TGTGCCTGGAGGGTCAGAACGAACACTGAAGCTTTCTTT. Its translation is CAWRVRTNTEAFF.

The chain is built from TRBV5-1 and TRBJ2-3, with 7 bases that match TRBD2. Trimming took 4 bases from V and 1 from J; bases not matched to a gene: 3. The CDR3 has 14 amino acids. Looked up from germline, CDR1 is SGHRS and CDR2 is YFSETQ. The CDR3 region has the DNA TGCGCCAGCAGCAGGACTAGTCGCACAGATACGCAGTATTTT. It translates to CASSRTSRTDTQYF.

This clonotype has more than one count but fewer than ten. Here the CDR3 reads CASSNRGSFYEQYF. For the CDR3, the DNA is TGTGCCAGCAGTAACAGGGGGAGCTTCTACGAGCAGTACTTC. V gene TRBV28 combines with J gene TRBJ2-7; TRBD1 aligns across 8 bases. The V segment lost 5 bases and the J segment 3 bases; nucleotides outside the gene matches: 6. Germline V lookup: CDR1 MDHEN, CDR2 SYDVKM. The CDR3 covers 14 residues. The full variable domain, in which reference TRBV28 and TRBJ2-7 provide the parts outside the CDR3, is DVKVTQSSRYLVKRTGEKVFLECVQDMDHENMFWYRQDPGLGLRLIYFSYDVKMKEKGDIPEGYSVSREKKERFSLILESASTNQTSMYLCASSNRGSFYEQYFGPGTRLTVT.

Many counts were recorded for this clonotype. The chain carries TRBV7-6 and TRBJ2-7, with D possibly called TRBD1 or TRBD2 (5 bases each). The CDR3 totals 14 residues. Germline CDR1 SGHVS, CDR2 FNYEAQ. V lost 1 base, J lost 5 bases, and 12 bases lay in between. The CDR3 coding sequence is TGTGCCAGCAGCTTAGGAGGGGCTGACCACGAGCAGTACTTC. This encodes CASSLGGADHEQYF. The variable domain in full, with the rest retrieved from reference TRBV7-6 and TRBJ2-7, is GAGVSQSPRYKVTKRGQDVALRCDPISGHVSLYWYRQALGQGPEFLTYFNYEAQQDKSGLPNDRFSAERPEGSISTLTIQRTEQRDSAMYRCASSLGGADHEQYFGPGTRLTVT.

The chain links TRBV6-2 or TRBV6-3 to TRBJ2-7, with a possible D match to TRBD2 (5 bases). The V end was cut by 0 bases, the J end by 3 bases, with 9 bases between. The CDR3 contains 14 residues. Germline CDR1 and CDR2: MNHEY and SVGEGT. DNA for the CDR3: TGTGCCAGCAGTTACTCTTGGCGGGTCTACGAGCAGTACTTC. Its protein product is CASSYSWRVYEQYF.

This clonotype has more than one count but fewer than ten. The V gene is TRBV7-2, the J gene TRBJ1-1; TRBD1 matches 7 bases. The V segment lost 1 base and the J segment 9 bases; nucleotides outside the gene matches: 8. The germline V gene encodes CDR1 SGHTA and CDR2 FQGNSA. This CDR3 region has 14 residues. The CDR3 nucleotides read TGTGCCAGCAGCTTAGAGAGGGGGCTGAGCAAAGCTTTCTTT. It is translated as CASSLERGLSKAFF. Full variable domain (rest looked up from reference TRBV7-2 and TRBJ1-1): GAGVSQSPSNKVTEKGKDVELRCDPISGHTALYWYRQSLGQGLEFLIYFQGNSAPDKSGLPSDRFSAERTGGSVSTLTIQRTQQEDSAVYLCASSLERGLSKAFFGQGTRLTVV.

The chain joins TRBV20-1 to TRBJ2-5; D unclear. The CDR3 is 12 amino acids. The germline V gene encodes CDR1 DFQATT and CDR2 SNEGSKA (reference sequence). Trimming removed 5 bases at V and 2 bases at J, with 9 bases between. CDR3: CSASTSQETQYF. CDR3 in DNA: TGCAGTGCTTCGACGTCTCAAGAGACCCAGTACTTC.

This chain links TRBV20-1 with TRBJ2-1; 11 bases align to TRBD2. Germline CDR1 is DFQATT and CDR2 is SNEGSKA (reference sequence). J was trimmed by 5 bases and V by 1 base; bases with no gene match: 1. CDR3 length: 14 residues. The CDR3, as DNA: TGCAGTGCTAGAGGACTAGCGGGAAACAATGAGCAGTTCTTC. Its protein product is CSARGLAGNNEQFF.